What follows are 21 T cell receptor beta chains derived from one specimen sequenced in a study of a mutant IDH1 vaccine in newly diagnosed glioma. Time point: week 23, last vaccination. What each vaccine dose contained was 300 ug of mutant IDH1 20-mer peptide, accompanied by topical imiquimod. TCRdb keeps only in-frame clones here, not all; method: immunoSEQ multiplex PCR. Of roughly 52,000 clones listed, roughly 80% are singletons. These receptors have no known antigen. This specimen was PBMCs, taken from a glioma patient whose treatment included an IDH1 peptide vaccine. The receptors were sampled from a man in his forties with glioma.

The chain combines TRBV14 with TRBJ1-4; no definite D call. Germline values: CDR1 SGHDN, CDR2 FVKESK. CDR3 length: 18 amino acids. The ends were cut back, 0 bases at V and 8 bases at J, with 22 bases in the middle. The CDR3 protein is CASSQDLGNIGYREKLFF. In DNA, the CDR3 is TGTGCCAGCAGCCAAGATCTTGGTAACATAGGGTATCGAGAAAAACTGTTTTTT.

The CDR3 reads CASSLGTVRDSPLHF. In DNA, the CDR3 is TGTGCCAGCAGCTTAGGGACAGTCCGAGATTCACCCCTCCACTTT. The chain carries TRBV7-8 and TRBJ1-6, with a possible D match to TRBD1 (6 bases). Trimming pared 1 base from V and 8 bases from J, leaving 12 bases between. Germline V gene sequence: CDR1 SGHVS, CDR2 FQNEAQ. The CDR3 sequence is 15 residues long.

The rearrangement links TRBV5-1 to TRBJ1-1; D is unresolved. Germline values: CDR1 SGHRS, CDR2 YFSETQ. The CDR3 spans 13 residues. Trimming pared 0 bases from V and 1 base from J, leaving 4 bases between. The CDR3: CASSLDRNTEAFF. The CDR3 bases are TGCGCCAGCAGCTTGGACCGGAACACTGAAGCTTTCTTT. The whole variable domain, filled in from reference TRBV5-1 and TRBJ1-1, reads KAGVTQTPRYLIKTRGQQVTLSCSPISGHRSVSWYQQTPGQGLQFLFEYFSETQRNKGNFPGRFSGRQFSNSRSEMNVSTLELGDSALYLCASSLDRNTEAFFGQGTRLTVV.

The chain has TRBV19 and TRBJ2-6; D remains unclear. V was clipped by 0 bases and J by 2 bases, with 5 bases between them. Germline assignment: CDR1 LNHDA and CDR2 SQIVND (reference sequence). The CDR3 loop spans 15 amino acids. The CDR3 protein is CASSIDMTGANVLTF. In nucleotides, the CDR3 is TGTGCCAGTAGTATAGACATGACTGGGGCCAACGTCCTGACTTTC. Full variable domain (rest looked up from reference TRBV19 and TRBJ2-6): DGGITQSPKYLFRKEGQNVTLSCEQNLNHDAMYWYRQDPGQGLRLIYYSQIVNDFQKGDIAEGYSVSREKKESFPLTVTSAQKNPTAFYLCASSIDMTGANVLTFGAGSRLTVL.

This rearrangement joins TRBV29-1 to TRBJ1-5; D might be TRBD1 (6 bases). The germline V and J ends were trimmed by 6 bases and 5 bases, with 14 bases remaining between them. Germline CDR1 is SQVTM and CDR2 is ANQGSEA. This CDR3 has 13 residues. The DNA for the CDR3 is TGCAGCGTCAGACCTTCAGGGGATCAGCCCCAGCATTTT. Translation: CSVRPSGDQPQHF.

The CDR3 bases are TGTGCCAGCAGCAAAGTGGAAGACAGGGATGTATGGAATGGCTACACCTTC. It is translated as CASSKVEDRDVWNGYTF. The rearrangement uses TRBV21-1 and TRBJ1-2; the tabulated D call, TRBD1, remains unverified against the DNA. TRBV21-1 is a pseudogene segment. The CDR3 totals 17 residues.

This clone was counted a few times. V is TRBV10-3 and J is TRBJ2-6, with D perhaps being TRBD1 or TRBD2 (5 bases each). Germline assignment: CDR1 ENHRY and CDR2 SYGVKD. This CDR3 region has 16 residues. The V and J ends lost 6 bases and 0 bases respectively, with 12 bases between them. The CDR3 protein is CAISGTELSGANVLTF. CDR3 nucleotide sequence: TGTGCCATCAGCGGGACCGAGCTCTCTGGGGCCAACGTCCTGACTTTC.

CDR3 amino acids: CASSVGRTYSGNTIYF. The DNA for the CDR3 is TGTGCCAGCAGCGTCGGACGGACCTACTCTGGAAACACCATATATTTT. The chain combines TRBV9 with TRBJ1-3, with D hard to call. The V end was cut by 2 bases, the J end by 0 bases, with 12 bases between. This CDR3 has 16 residues. Germline-derived CDR1 and CDR2 are SGDLS and YYNGEE.

The DNA of the CDR3 is TGTGCTAGTGGCTCGCGGGCGGGGTACACTGAAGCTTTCTTT. Protein: CASGSRAGYTEAFF. The chain recombines TRBV12-5 with TRBJ1-1, with no clear D. The CDR3 has 14 amino acids. Trimming stripped 6 bases from V and 3 bases from J, with 14 bases between. Per the germline V gene, CDR1 is LGHNT and CDR2 is FRNRAP.

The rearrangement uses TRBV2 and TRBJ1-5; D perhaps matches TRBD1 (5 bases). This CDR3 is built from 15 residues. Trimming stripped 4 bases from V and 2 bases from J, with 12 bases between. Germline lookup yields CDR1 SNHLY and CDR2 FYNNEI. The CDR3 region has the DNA TGTGCCAGCAGTGCCCCGGGGGGACGCAATCAGCCCCAGCATTTT. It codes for CASSAPGGRNQPQHF.

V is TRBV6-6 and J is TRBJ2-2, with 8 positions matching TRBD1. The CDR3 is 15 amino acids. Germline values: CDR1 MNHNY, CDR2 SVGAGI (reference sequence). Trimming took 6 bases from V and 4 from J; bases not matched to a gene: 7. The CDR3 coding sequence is TGTGCCAGCAGACGGACAGGGAGAGGCACCGGGGAGCTGTTTTTT. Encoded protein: CASRRTGRGTGELFF.

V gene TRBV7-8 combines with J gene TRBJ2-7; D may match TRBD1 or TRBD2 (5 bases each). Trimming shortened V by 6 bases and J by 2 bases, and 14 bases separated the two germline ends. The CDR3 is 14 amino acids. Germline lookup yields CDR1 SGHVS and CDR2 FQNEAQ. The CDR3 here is CASSARGSTYEQYF. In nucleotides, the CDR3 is TGTGCCAGCAGTGCCCGGGGCAGTACCTACGAGCAGTACTTC.

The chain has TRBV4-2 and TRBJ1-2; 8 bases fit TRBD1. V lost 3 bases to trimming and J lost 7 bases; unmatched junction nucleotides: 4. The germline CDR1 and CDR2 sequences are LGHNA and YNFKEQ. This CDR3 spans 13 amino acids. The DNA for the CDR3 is TGTGCCAGCAGCCACGACAGGGGCTCTGGCTACACCTTC. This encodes CASSHDRGSGYTF.

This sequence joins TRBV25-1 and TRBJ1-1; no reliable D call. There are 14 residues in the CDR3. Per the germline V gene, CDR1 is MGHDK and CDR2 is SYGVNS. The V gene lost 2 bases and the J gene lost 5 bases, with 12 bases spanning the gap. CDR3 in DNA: TGTGCCAGCAGTGAACCCGGGCCTAGGACTGAAGCTTTCTTT. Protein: CASSEPGPRTEAFF.

The DNA of the CDR3 is TGTGCCAGCAGTGTTAAGGGACAGCCCCAGCATTTT. Translation: CASSVKGQPQHF. The gene calls are TRBV2 and TRBJ1-5, with D hard to call. The CDR3 has 12 residues. V was shortened by 4 bases and J by 7 bases, with 8 bases between the two germline ends. Looked up from germline, CDR1 is SNHLY and CDR2 is FYNNEI.

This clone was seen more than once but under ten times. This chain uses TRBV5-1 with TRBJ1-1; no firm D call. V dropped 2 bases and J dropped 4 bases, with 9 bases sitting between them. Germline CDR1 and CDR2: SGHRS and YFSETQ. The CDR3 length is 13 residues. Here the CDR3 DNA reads TGCGCCAGCAGCTTTGGGCGTAGCACTGAAGCTTTCTTT. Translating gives CASSFGRSTEAFF.

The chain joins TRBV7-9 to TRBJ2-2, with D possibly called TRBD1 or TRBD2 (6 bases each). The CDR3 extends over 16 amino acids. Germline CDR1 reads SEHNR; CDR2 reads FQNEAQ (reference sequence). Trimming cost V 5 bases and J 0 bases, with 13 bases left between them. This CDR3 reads CASSGPGAANTGELFF. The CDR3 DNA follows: TGTGCCAGCAGCGGCCCGGGGGCAGCGAACACCGGGGAGCTGTTTTTT.

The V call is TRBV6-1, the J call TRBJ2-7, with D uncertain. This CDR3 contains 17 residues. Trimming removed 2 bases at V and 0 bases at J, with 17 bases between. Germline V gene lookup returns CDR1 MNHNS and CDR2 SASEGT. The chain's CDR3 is CASSEHLLRTTSYEQYF. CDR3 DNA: TGTGCCAGCAGTGAACATTTACTTAGGACCACCTCCTACGAGCAGTACTTC.

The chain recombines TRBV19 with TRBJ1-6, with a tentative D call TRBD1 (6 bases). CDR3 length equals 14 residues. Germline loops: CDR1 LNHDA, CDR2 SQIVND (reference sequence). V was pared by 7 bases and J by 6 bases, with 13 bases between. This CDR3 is CASKPGRGNSPLHF. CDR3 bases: TGTGCCAGTAAACCGGGCAGGGGTAATTCACCCCTCCACTTT.

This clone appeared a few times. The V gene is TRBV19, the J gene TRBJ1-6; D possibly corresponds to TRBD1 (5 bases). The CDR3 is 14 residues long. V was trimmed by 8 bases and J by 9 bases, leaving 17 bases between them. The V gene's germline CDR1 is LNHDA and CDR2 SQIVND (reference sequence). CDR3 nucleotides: TGTGCCAGTCAACCGGGATATGGGGCTTCACCCCTCCACTTT. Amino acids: CASQPGYGASPLHF.

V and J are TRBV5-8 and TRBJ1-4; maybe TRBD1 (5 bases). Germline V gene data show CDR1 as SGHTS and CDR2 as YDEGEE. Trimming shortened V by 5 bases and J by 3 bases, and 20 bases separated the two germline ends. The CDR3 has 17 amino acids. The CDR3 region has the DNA TGTGCCAGCAGACGGGGGACGGGCGTAGTGGCTAATGAAAAACTGTTTTTT. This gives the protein CASRRGTGVVANEKLFF.